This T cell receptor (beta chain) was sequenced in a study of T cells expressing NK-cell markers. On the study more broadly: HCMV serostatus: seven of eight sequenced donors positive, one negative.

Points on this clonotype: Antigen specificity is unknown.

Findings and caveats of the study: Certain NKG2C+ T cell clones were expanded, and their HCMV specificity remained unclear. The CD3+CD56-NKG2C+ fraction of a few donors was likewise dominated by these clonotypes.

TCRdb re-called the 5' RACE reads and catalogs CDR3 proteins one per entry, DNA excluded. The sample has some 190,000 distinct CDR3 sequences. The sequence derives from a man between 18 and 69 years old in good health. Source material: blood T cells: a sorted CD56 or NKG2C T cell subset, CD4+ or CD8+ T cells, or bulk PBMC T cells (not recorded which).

The CDR3 loop is CASSLRDGPYYEQYF. V and J are TRBV4-1 and TRBJ2-7; as DNA is missing, the TRBD1 call by TCRdb cannot be tested. The CDR3 loop spans 15 amino acids. Germline CDR1 MGHRA, CDR2 YSYEKL.